This passage covers 18 T cell receptor beta chains from one sample sequenced in a study of a mutant IDH1 vaccine in newly diagnosed glioma. Clones were sequenced by immunoSEQ multiplex PCR, and TCRdb holds only the in-frame ones, with some missing. The sample holds 90,000 to 100,000 clones, around 90% seen once. Specified time point: baseline, week 1 (first vaccination visit). Treatment denoted: pre-vaccination baseline after standard-of-care therapy. Sequences were derived from PBMCs, sampled from a glioma patient treated with radiotherapy, temozolomide or both. The receptors were gathered from a woman between 45 and 60 years old with glioma.

V gene TRBV5-1 combines with J gene TRBJ1-2, with 7 bases matching TRBD1. V was pared by 4 bases and J by 2 bases, with 11 bases of the junction left unmatched. The CDR3 length is 16 residues. In germline, CDR1 is SGHRS, CDR2 YFSETQ. CDR3 nucleotide sequence: TGCGCCAGCAGCGTCCGAACAGGGGAGGAAAACTATGGCTACACCTTC. Protein sequence: CASSVRTGEENYGYTF.

This chain links TRBV7-9 with TRBJ2-1; D uncertain. The CDR3 spans 15 residues. Germline CDR1 is SEHNR and CDR2 is FQNEAQ (reference sequence). Trimming removed 5 bases at V and 3 bases at J, with 14 bases between. This chain's CDR3 is CASSPNGPGYNEQFF. The CDR3 nucleotides are TGTGCCAGCAGCCCCAACGGACCAGGCTACAATGAGCAGTTCTTC. The full variable domain, completed using reference TRBV7-9 and TRBJ2-1, is DTGVSQNPRHKITKRGQNVTFRCDPISEHNRLYWYRQTLGQGPEFLTYFQNEAQLEKSRLLSDRFSAERPKGSFSTLEIQRTEQGDSAMYLCASSPNGPGYNEQFFGPGTRLTVL.

The sample holds one count of this clone. The chain carries TRBV10-3 and TRBJ2-7, with a tentative D call TRBD2 (6 bases). Germline assignment: CDR1 ENHRY and CDR2 SYGVKD. The CDR3 covers 15 residues. The V gene lost 2 bases and the J gene lost 5 bases, with 16 bases spanning the gap. CDR3 sequence reads: CAISEALTRMDEQYF. CDR3 nucleotides: TGTGCCATCAGTGAGGCTTTGACTAGGATGGACGAGCAGTACTTC.

The genes are TRBV28 and TRBJ1-4; D uncertain. Germline loops: CDR1 MDHEN, CDR2 SYDVKM. The V end lost 2 bases, the J end lost 0 bases, and 7 bases lay between the germline ends. The CDR3 runs 15 residues. CDR3 sequence reads: CASSLGLATNEKLFF. The DNA for the CDR3 is TGTGCCAGCAGTTTAGGACTTGCAACTAATGAAAAACTGTTTTTT.

The genes are TRBV6-1 and TRBJ2-5; possible D gene TRBD2, 7 bases. The ends were cut back, 2 bases at V and 14 bases at J, with 15 bases in the middle. Germline lookup yields CDR1 MNHNS and CDR2 SASEGT. CDR3 size: 12 residues. CDR3 sequence reads: CASSEFGGGEYF. DNA of the CDR3: TGTGCCAGCAGTGAATTCGGCGGGGGCGAATACTTC.

The chain combines TRBV2 with TRBJ2-1; 7 bases match TRBD2. Trimming cost V 9 bases and J 0 bases; bases outside gene matches: 11. Germline V gene data show CDR1 as SNHLY and CDR2 as FYNNEI. The length of the CDR3 is 16 residues. CDR3 amino acids: CARGGTEASSYNEQFF. Here the CDR3 DNA reads TGTGCCAGGGGAGGGACTGAAGCAAGCTCCTACAATGAGCAGTTCTTC.

This chain joins TRBV4-1 and TRBJ1-4, with D unresolved. The CDR3 consists of 16 residues. Germline V gene data show CDR1 as MGHRA and CDR2 as YSYEKL. V lost 4 bases and J 2 bases, leaving 14 bases between the germline ends. The CDR3 spells CASSRYPAGTNEKLFF. The CDR3 DNA follows: TGCGCCAGCAGCCGATACCCTGCGGGGACTAATGAAAAACTGTTTTTT.

CDR3 DNA: TGTGCCAGCAGCTCGAGTGCAAACAGGGAGTACAATGAGCAGTTCTTC. Amino acids: CASSSSANREYNEQFF. The chain joins TRBV7-9 to TRBJ2-1; possibly TRBD1 for D (6 bases). Germline loops: CDR1 SEHNR, CDR2 FQNEAQ (reference sequence). Trimming pared 4 bases from V and 4 bases from J, leaving 17 bases between. This CDR3 has 16 amino acids.

The chain employs TRBV5-1 and TRBJ1-4; D remains unclear. V was cut by 0 bases and J by 8 bases, with 14 bases left in between. Germline lookup yields CDR1 SGHRS and CDR2 YFSETQ. This CDR3 has 15 residues. The CDR3 is CASSLAGNKMEKLFF. The CDR3 DNA reads TGCGCCAGCAGCTTGGCCGGAAATAAGATGGAAAAACTGTTTTTT.

V gene TRBV5-1 combines with J gene TRBJ2-3, with D hard to call. In germline, CDR1 is SGHRS, CDR2 YFSETQ. V was cut by 4 bases and J by 4 bases, with 7 bases left in between. This CDR3 has 12 amino acids. The CDR3 reads CASSDNSDTQYF. In nucleotides, the CDR3 is TGCGCCAGCAGCGATAATTCAGATACGCAGTATTTT.

The CDR3 nucleotides are TGTGCCAGCACGAGGGAGGGCAGAGGAAAACTGTTTTTT. As protein: CASTREGRGKLFF. This chain links TRBV6-6 with TRBJ1-4, with no clear D. Germline lookup yields CDR1 MNHNY and CDR2 SVGAGI (reference sequence). V dropped 7 bases and J dropped 10 bases, with 16 bases sitting between them. The length of the CDR3 is 13 residues.

The V call is TRBV9, the J call TRBJ2-1, with 8 bases that match TRBD2. Germline V gene sequence: CDR1 SGDLS, CDR2 YYNGEE. This CDR3 is built from 14 residues. With V trimmed by 0 bases and J by 9 bases, 5 bases remained unmatched. CDR3 protein: CASSVVPGGREQFF. CDR3 DNA: TGTGCCAGCAGCGTAGTACCGGGAGGGCGTGAGCAGTTCTTC.

This clone was observed a single time. This sequence joins TRBV18 and TRBJ1-4; D unclear. With 5 bases removed from V and 0 bases from J, the gap between germline ends came to 7 bases. Germline CDR1 and CDR2: KGHSH and LQKENI. CDR3 length equals 14 residues. The CDR3 DNA reads TGTGCCAGCTCAGCGCCGGCAACTAATGAAAAACTGTTTTTT. This encodes CASSAPATNEKLFF.

The rearrangement links TRBV7-9 to TRBJ2-2, with TRBD2 matching over 13 bases. The V and J ends lost 4 bases and 2 bases, in that order; junction bases with no gene match: 4. Germline assignment: CDR1 SEHNR and CDR2 FQNEAQ (reference sequence). This CDR3 has 17 residues. Here the CDR3 DNA reads TGTGCCAGCAGCTCAGGGACTAGCGGGGTCAACACCGGGGAGCTGTTTTTT. Protein: CASSSGTSGVNTGELFF.

DNA for the CDR3: TGTGCCAGCAACAGACAGGGATTGTACGAGCAGTACTTC. It translates to CASNRQGLYEQYF. V gene TRBV7-3 combines with J gene TRBJ2-7; TRBD1 matches 7 bases. Trimming at V came to 7 bases and at J to 4 bases, leaving 7 bases not matched to a gene. The CDR3 has 13 residues. The germline V gene has CDR1 SGHTA and CDR2 FQGTGA.

V gene TRBV11-3 combines with J gene TRBJ2-3; 7 bases match TRBD2. From germline, CDR1 is SGHNT and CDR2 YENEEA. The V gene end was trimmed by 3 bases and the J gene end by 3 bases; junction bases not matched to a gene: 12. The CDR3 sequence is 17 residues long. CDR3 in amino acids: CASSLGAGLRTTDTQYF. The CDR3 DNA reads as TGTGCCAGCAGCTTGGGAGCGGGATTGAGAACGACAGATACGCAGTATTTT.

The rearrangement links TRBV18 to TRBJ1-2, with a tentative D call TRBD1 (6 bases). The CDR3 runs to 13 residues. The germline V and J ends were trimmed by 2 bases and 7 bases, with 11 bases remaining between them. The germline CDR1 and CDR2 sequences are KGHSH and LQKENI. CDR3 in DNA: TGTGCCAGCTCACCAGCAGGGGAGACTGGCTACACCTTC. Protein: CASSPAGETGYTF. The variable domain in full, completed from reference TRBV18 and TRBJ1-2, reads NAGVMQNPRHLVRRRGQEARLRCSPMKGHSHVYWYRQLPEEGLKFMVYLQKENIIDESGMPKERFSAEFPKEGPSILRIQQVVRGDSAAYFCASSPAGETGYTFGSGTRLTVV.

The CDR3 loop reads CASSRKETQYF. In DNA, the CDR3 is TGTGCCAGCAGTCGCAAAGAGACCCAGTACTTC. The genes are TRBV27 and TRBJ2-5; D is unresolved. This CDR3 is 11 amino acids long. V was pared by 5 bases and J by 3 bases, with 4 bases between. Germline V lookup: CDR1 MNHEY, CDR2 SMNVEV (reference sequence).